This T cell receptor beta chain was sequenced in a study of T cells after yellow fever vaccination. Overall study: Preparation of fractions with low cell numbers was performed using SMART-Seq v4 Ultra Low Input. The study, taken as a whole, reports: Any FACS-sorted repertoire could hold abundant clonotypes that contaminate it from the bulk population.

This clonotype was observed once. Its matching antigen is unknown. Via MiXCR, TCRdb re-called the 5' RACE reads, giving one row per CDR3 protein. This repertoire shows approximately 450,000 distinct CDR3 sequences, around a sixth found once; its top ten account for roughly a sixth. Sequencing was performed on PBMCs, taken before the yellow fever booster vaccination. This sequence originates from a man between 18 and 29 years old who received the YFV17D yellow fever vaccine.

The CDR3: CASSDWTGGYGYTF. CDR3 in DNA: TGTGCCAGCAGTGACTGGACAGGCGGATATGGCTACACCTTC. This rearrangement joins TRBV25-1 to TRBJ1-2; TRBD1 agrees at 7 bases. The J segment lost 5 bases and the V segment lost 3 bases, leaving 6 bases of the junction unmatched. The CDR3 runs 14 residues. Germline-derived CDR1 and CDR2 are MGHDK and SYGVNS.